The rows below give T cell receptor beta chains drawn from one sample of a study of blood T cell repertoires in COVID-19. Method: immunoSEQ multiplex PCR; TCRdb's copy keeps in-frame clones and lacks some. The sample yields about 140,000 clones, more than 75% seen once. Sequenced material: peripheral blood. These receptor sequences come from a woman of 80 years or more with acute or convalescent COVID-19. Each CDR3 is given with its conserved first and last residue. D genes are given only for firm matches.

J: TRBJ1-2; D: NA; V: TRBV30; CDR3: CAWTVAGYNYGYTF
J: TRBJ2-5; D: TRBD2; V: TRBV27; CDR3: CASSLIAGQETQYF
J: TRBJ2-2; D: NA; V: TRBV5-4; CDR3: CASSSEVANTGELFF
J: TRBJ1-1; D: NA; V: TRBV6-2/TRBV6-3; CDR3: CASSYRRNTEAFF
J: TRBJ2-1; D: TRBD2; V: TRBV5-1; CDR3: CASMRLAGLDEQFF
J: TRBJ2-7; D: TRBD1; V: TRBV19; CDR3: CASSITGQGAYEQYF
J: TRBJ2-1; D: NA; V: TRBV5-1; CDR3: CASSFSVLTSYNEQFF
J: TRBJ2-2; D: TRBD2; V: TRBV11-2; CDR3: CASSYRGRGNTGELFF
J: TRBJ1-5; D: TRBD1; V: TRBV28; CDR3: CASRSDRVGSNQPQHF
J: TRBJ2-7; D: NA; V: TRBV7-3; CDR3: CASRQRGGPWGYEQYF
J: TRBJ2-5; D: NA; V: TRBV5-1; CDR3: CASSLAFSVGETQYF
J: TRBJ2-7; D: TRBD2; V: TRBV3-1/TRBV3-2; CDR3: CASSQRLAGVEYEQYF
J: TRBJ1-1; D: TRBD1; V: TRBV19; CDR3: CASGDLQGAEAFF
J: TRBJ2-7; D: NA; V: TRBV15; CDR3: CATSRDPYTAYEQYF
J: TRBJ2-1; D: NA; V: TRBV28; CDR3: CASSKPGEDEQFF
J: TRBJ1-1; D: TRBD1; V: TRBV3-1/TRBV3-2; CDR3: CASSHIQGRGAFF
J: TRBJ2-5; D: NA; V: TRBV3-1/TRBV3-2; CDR3: CASSQGRGFQETQYF
J: TRBJ2-5; D: TRBD1; V: TRBV5-5; CDR3: CASSSGQGAGETQYF
J: TRBJ2-7; D: NA; V: TRBV28; CDR3: CASSSGTTSYEQYF
J: TRBJ1-2; D: NA; V: TRBV30; CDR3: CAWSVQAVAYGYTF
J: TRBJ2-7; D: TRBD1; V: TRBV5-1; CDR3: CASSLAGQESEQYF
J: TRBJ2-5; D: NA; V: TRBV28; CDR3: CASSLAGATRGTQYF
J: TRBJ2-1; D: TRBD2; V: TRBV10-2; CDR3: CASRPLAGEQFF
J: TRBJ2-5; D: TRBD1; V: TRBV5-1; CDR3: CASSPGGAVESETQYF
J: TRBJ1-1; D: NA; V: TRBV18; CDR3: CASSINTEAFF
J: TRBJ1-1; D: NA; V: TRBV20-1; CDR3: CSADRTAEAFF
J: TRBJ1-2; D: NA; V: TRBV4-1; CDR3: CASSHPRTVFYGYTF
J: TRBJ1-2; D: NA; V: TRBV5-6; CDR3: CASSPYYGYTF
J: TRBJ1-2; D: TRBD1; V: TRBV19; CDR3: CASTIGTGRGYGYTF
J: TRBJ2-5; D: TRBD2; V: TRBV6-5; CDR3: CASSYSRGTSGETQYF
J: TRBJ2-1; D: TRBD2; V: TRBV6-1; CDR3: CASSELAGGYNEQFF
J: TRBJ2-7; D: TRBD2; V: TRBV27; CDR3: CASSLSPPGLAGTYEQYF
J: TRBJ2-3; D: NA; V: TRBV5-1; CDR3: CASSLAKGVGVETDTQYF
J: TRBJ2-4; D: NA; V: TRBV5-4; CDR3: CASSFRGAKNIQYF
J: TRBJ1-1; D: NA; V: TRBV5-1; CDR3: CASSLGASVNTEAFF
J: TRBJ1-2; D: TRBD1; V: TRBV18; CDR3: CASSPSGGGYGYTF
J: TRBJ1-5; D: TRBD1; V: TRBV6-1; CDR3: CASSDYRGDQPQHF
J: TRBJ1-5; D: TRBD1; V: TRBV28; CDR3: CASSRTGWGNQPQHF
J: TRBJ2-1; D: TRBD2; V: TRBV7-6; CDR3: CASSLFFSAGVSYNEQFF
J: TRBJ1-2; D: NA; V: TRBV5-1; CDR3: CASSITGIFNYGYTF
J: TRBJ1-2; D: NA; V: TRBV6-1; CDR3: CASSELRYGYTF
J: TRBJ2-3; D: TRBD2; V: TRBV2; CDR3: CASSEEGVWGGTDTQYF